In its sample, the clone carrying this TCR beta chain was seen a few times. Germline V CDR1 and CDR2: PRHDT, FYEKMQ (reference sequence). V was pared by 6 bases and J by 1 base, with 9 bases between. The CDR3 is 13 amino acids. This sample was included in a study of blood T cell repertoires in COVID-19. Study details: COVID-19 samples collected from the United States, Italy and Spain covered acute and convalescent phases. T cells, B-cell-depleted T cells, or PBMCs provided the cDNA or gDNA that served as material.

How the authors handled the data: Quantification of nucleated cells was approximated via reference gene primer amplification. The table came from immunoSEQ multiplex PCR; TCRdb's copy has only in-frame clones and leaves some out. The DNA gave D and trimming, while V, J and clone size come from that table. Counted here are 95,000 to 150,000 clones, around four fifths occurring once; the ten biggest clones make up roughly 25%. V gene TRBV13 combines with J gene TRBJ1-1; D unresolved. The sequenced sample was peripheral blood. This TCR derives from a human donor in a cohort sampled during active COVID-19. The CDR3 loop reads CASSRYRNTEAFF. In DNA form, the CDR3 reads TGTGCCAGCAGTCGATACAGGAACACTGAAGCTTTCTTT.